The clone carrying this TCR beta chain came up a few times. Unique molecular identifiers were incorporated into the prepared TCRbeta library. TCRdb re-derived calls from the PCR reads in MiXCR, one entry per CDR3 protein. The sample yields 190,000 or so distinct CDR3 sequences, about 6.3% seen once. The data belong to a study of T-cell reconstitution after alpha-beta-depleted transplantation in children. V dropped 5 bases and J dropped 7; count of bases not matched to a gene: 13. CDR1 and CDR2 from the germline V gene are MDHEN and SYDVKM. This CDR3 contains 16 residues. The TCR comes from a human donor who donated a stem cell graft to a child with Wiskott-Aldrich syndrome. Sequencing used PBMCs from the stem cell graft donor, obtained from the stem cell graft. The chain recombines TRBV28 with TRBJ1-5; 8 bases are a match to TRBD1. The CDR3 DNA follows: TGTGCCAGCAGTCCCCGGGACAGGCCGGGAGACCAGCCCCAGCATTTT. It yields the protein CASSPRDRPGDQPQHF.